Each of the 3 T cell receptor beta chains below was sequenced from the same sample in a study of blood T cell repertoires in COVID-19. The data were produced by immunoSEQ multiplex PCR, yet TCRdb's version contains in-frame clones alone and is incomplete. The data show 120,000 to 150,000 clones, with 88% seen just once and 1.2% held by the top ten. Material: PBMCs or T cells enriched from blood (not recorded which). Receptors originate from a woman in her 30s with acute COVID-19.

The chain recombines TRBV27 with TRBJ2-7, with D possibly being TRBD2 (5 bases). The CDR3 is made up of 13 amino acids. The V end was cut by 5 bases, the J end by 5 bases, with 13 bases between. Germline V gene lookup returns CDR1 MNHEY and CDR2 SMNVEV (reference sequence). The CDR3 reads CASSLGAGDEQYF. The CDR3 DNA reads as TGTGCCAGCAGTCTAGGCGCCGGGGACGAGCAGTACTTC.

The rearrangement links TRBV19 to TRBJ2-3, with 11 bases lining up with TRBD2. Germline V lookup: CDR1 LNHDA, CDR2 SQIVND (reference sequence). Germline trimming cut 3 bases from V and 9 bases from J; bases unmatched to any gene: 8. The CDR3 has 15 residues. The CDR3 DNA reads as TGTGCCAGTAGTATCCCGGGACTAGCGGATGCAACGCAGTATTTT. Encoded protein: CASSIPGLADATQYF. Full variable domain (rest looked up from reference TRBV19 and TRBJ2-3): DGGITQSPKYLFRKEGQNVTLSCEQNLNHDAMYWYRQDPGQGLRLIYYSQIVNDFQKGDIAEGYSVSREKKESFPLTVTSAQKNPTAFYLCASSIPGLADATQYFGPGTRLTVL.

V usage is TRBV19 and J usage is TRBJ2-7; D unclear. This CDR3 has 14 amino acids. The ends were cut back, 0 bases at V and 1 base at J, with 7 bases in the middle. CDR1 is LNHDA, CDR2 SQIVND, per germline (reference sequence). CDR3 nucleotides: TGTGCCAGTAGTATAGACGGTGAATCCTACGAGCAGTACTTC. The encoded protein is CASSIDGESYEQYF.